This T cell receptor (beta chain) is from a study of blood T cell repertoires in COVID-19. TCRdb's copy holds only in-frame clones and misses some; the assay was immunoSEQ multiplex PCR. The data contain roughly 40,000 clones, 70% to 90% of them seen just once; the ten biggest clones take up 19%. Germline-derived CDR1 and CDR2 are SGHTA and FQGTGA. The CDR3 is 15 residues long. Trimming left V 6 bases short and J 3 bases short, with 15 bases between. Sequences were obtained from peripheral blood. The rearrangement joins TRBV7-3 to TRBJ2-1, with D possibly being TRBD2 (6 bases). The receptor was derived from a man in his forties or fifties in a cohort sampled during active COVID-19. In DNA form, the CDR3 reads TGTGCCAGCAGTTATACGCGGGGCGGCTACAATGAGCAGTTCTTC. Protein sequence: CASSYTRGGYNEQFF. Combining the CDR3 with reference TRBV7-3 and TRBJ2-1 gives the whole variable domain GAGVSQTPSNKVTEKGKYVELRCDPISGHTALYWYRQSLGQGPEFLIYFQGTGAADDSGLPNDRFFAVRPEGSVSTLKIQRTERGDSAVYLCASSYTRGGYNEQFFGPGTRLTVL.